This T cell receptor (beta chain) came from a study of regulatory T cells in long-lasting Graves disease. At the level of the study: Patients with persistent Graves' disease had over 5 years of antithyroid drugs and persistent TSH receptor antibodies.

Sample time point: persistent/refractory GD, antithyroid drugs over 5 years with positive TRAb. The TCR library was made from RNA that had been extracted from PBMCs in TRIzol. Findings and limits, study-wide: Less diverse TCR repertoires were seen in persistent Graves' patients than in newly diagnosed ones.

Arm-PCR of CDR3 regions with iRepertoire HTBI primers generated TCR beta libraries. TCRdb re-derived calls from the multiplex PCR reads in MiXCR, one entry per CDR3 protein. The sample carries roughly 470,000 distinct CDR3 sequences, around 20% recorded once. This clonotype was recorded a few times. Its antigen is as yet unknown. The input for sequencing was peripheral blood mononuclear cells (PBMCs), taken when the disease was refractory, from a patient treated with antithyroid drugs. The receptor's source is a female donor with Graves disease.

The CDR3 sequence is CASSHGGAQETQYF. CDR3 coding DNA: TGTGCCAGCAGCCACGGTGGGGCTCAAGAGACCCAGTACTTC. The chain has TRBV7-3 and TRBJ2-5; maybe TRBD1 (5 bases). Germline assignment: CDR1 SGHTA and CDR2 FQGTGA. Trimming cost V 5 bases and J 2 bases, with 12 bases left between them. The CDR3 totals 14 residues.